These T cell receptor beta chains were read from a single sample in a study of cytomegalovirus exposure and HLA in healthy donors. The assay was immunoSEQ multiplex PCR, and TCRdb's table has in-frame clones only and misses some. Of over 150,000 clones in the sample, roughly 85% were seen once. The sequenced material came from PBMCs. The receptors stem from a man aged 40-55 years in good health and CMV-seronegative. Each CDR3 is given with its conserved first and last residue. The D gene is left open where the match is weak. The size field is filled for only some rows; it gives once, few, many or a size class.

D	V	size	J	DNA	CDR3
.	TRBV19	few	TRBJ2-1	TGTGCCAGTAGTATAGTTTATCGCTCGGTCTACAATGAGCAGTTCTTC	CASSIVYRSVYNEQFF
.	TRBV21-1	once	TRBJ2-7	TGTGCCAGCAGCAAAGGCCGCGGGAACAGACTCCACGAGCAGTACTTC	CASSKGRGNRLHEQYF
.	TRBV5-6	few	TRBJ2-1	TGTGCCAGCAGCTTCGGGGGTAACAATGAGCAGTTCTTC	CASSFGGNNEQFF
.	TRBV30	.	TRBJ1-2	TGTGCCTGGAGTGTAATAGGGTCTGGAGGTGGCTACACCTTC	CAWSVIGSGGGYTF
TRBD2	TRBV5-1	.	TRBJ2-2	TGCGCCAGCCGGGAGGGGCCCCCGAACACCGGGGAGCTGTTTTTT	CASREGPPNTGELFF
TRBD1	TRBV18	.	TRBJ2-1	TGTGCCAGCCCCATGGACAGGGGGGGCGAGCAGTTCTTC	CASPMDRGGEQFF
.	TRBV5-5	.	TRBJ2-3	TGTGCCAGCAGCTTGGGTTCCGCTTTAGCAGATACGCAGTATTTT	CASSLGSALADTQYF
.	TRBV2	once	TRBJ2-4	TGTGCCTGGGCGGGTGCGGGGAACATTCAGTACTTC	CAWAGAGNIQYF
.	TRBV4-1	.	TRBJ1-3	TGCGCCCGATACCAGGGAAACACCATATATTTT	CARYQGNTIYF
.	TRBV9	.	TRBJ1-2	TGTGCCAGCAGCGTATCAAGGGGGACCTTC	CASSVSRGTF
.	TRBV19	.	TRBJ2-7	TGTGCCAGTAGTATAGGGGCGGAGGGAACCTACGAGCAGTACTTC	CASSIGAEGTYEQYF
.	TRBV27	.	TRBJ2-4	TGTGCCAGCAGCCCGGTGGGGGGAAACATTCAGTACTTC	CASSPVGGNIQYF
TRBD1	TRBV16	.	TRBJ2-2	TGTGCCAGCAGCCTTGACAGGGGGCGCACCGGGGAGCTGTTTTTT	CASSLDRGRTGELFF
TRBD1	TRBV10-3	few	TRBJ1-2	TGTGCCACCGGGACAGGGGCCGAATCGGGCTACACCTTC	CATGTGAESGYTF
TRBD2	TRBV6-4	.	TRBJ2-7	TGTGCCAGCAGAGAGGCTAGCGGGTCCTACGAGCAGTACTTC	CASREASGSYEQYF
.	TRBV30	once	TRBJ2-7	TGTGCCTGGGACAGGGCGGGACACTACGAGCAGTACTTC	CAWDRAGHYEQYF
TRBD2	TRBV11-2	.	TRBJ2-7	TGTGCCAGCAGCTTTGGACGTAGCGGGTATAGCTCCTACGAGCAGTACTTC	CASSFGRSGYSSYEQYF
.	TRBV2	.	TRBJ1-3	TGTGCCAGCAGTGCCCAGGGACTCTACTCTGGAAACACCATATATTTT	CASSAQGLYSGNTIYF
TRBD1	TRBV6-1	.	TRBJ1-4	TGTGCCAGCAGTGAAGCTTCTAGGGGGCAGGGAAAACTGTTTTTT	CASSEASRGQGKLFF
.	TRBV15	.	TRBJ1-4	TGTGCCACCCCGGGACTGTTTTTT	CATPGLFF
TRBD2	TRBV27	.	TRBJ2-5	TGTGCCAGCAGTCCTACCCCTAGCGGTGGACAAGAGACCCAGTACTTC	CASSPTPSGGQETQYF
.	TRBV6-4	.	TRBJ2-3	TGTGCCAGCAGTCGCGAGGGCGCAGATACGCAGTATTTT	CASSREGADTQYF
.	TRBV6-5	.	TRBJ2-7	TGTGCCAGCAGTAAGAGCTCCTACGAGCAGTACTTC	CASSKSSYEQYF
.	TRBV7-2	.	TRBJ2-7	TGTGCCAGCAGCTTAGGGCTAGCGAGCTCCTACGAGCAGTACTTC	CASSLGLASSYEQYF
TRBD1	TRBV25-1	few	TRBJ1-2	TGTGCCAGCAGTGACGACAGGGGGCTTTTCTATGGCTACACCTTC	CASSDDRGLFYGYTF
TRBD1	TRBV18	.	TRBJ2-5	TGTGCCAGCTCATTGGACAGGGGGAGAGAGACCCAGTACTTC	CASSLDRGRETQYF
TRBD1	TRBV28	.	TRBJ2-7	TGTGCCACCCAACTTATGGGACAGGGAACCTACGAGCAGTACTTC	CATQLMGQGTYEQYF
TRBD2	TRBV10-3	.	TRBJ2-3	TGTGCCACCTCGGGACTAGCGGGGGGAGATACGCAGTATTTT	CATSGLAGGDTQYF
.	TRBV29-1	.	TRBJ2-7	TGCAGCGTTGGGGGGGGGCCGGGGGAGCAGTACTTC	CSVGGGPGEQYF
TRBD1	TRBV11-3	.	TRBJ2-1	TGTGCCAGCAGCTTCGGGACAGGGCACAATGAGCAGTTCTTC	CASSFGTGHNEQFF
.	TRBV5-1	.	TRBJ2-7	TGCGCCAGCACGCGGGACGGATCCTACGAGCAGTACTTC	CASTRDGSYEQYF
.	TRBV6-1	.	TRBJ2-2	TGTGCCAGCACCCAGACCGGGGAGCTGTTTTTT	CASTQTGELFF
TRBD1	TRBV9	.	TRBJ1-3	TGTGCCAGCAGCATGCCGGGACAGGGAAGAGGAAACACCATATATTTT	CASSMPGQGRGNTIYF
.	TRBV7-6	.	TRBJ2-7	TGTGCCAGCAGCTTAACCCAACGACGGGAACCCTACGAGCAGTACTTC	CASSLTQRREPYEQYF
TRBD2	TRBV6-6	.	TRBJ2-3	TGTGCCAGCAGTATCCGCGGGAGCCCCGCAGATACGCAGTATTTT	CASSIRGSPADTQYF
TRBD1	TRBV10-3	.	TRBJ2-5	TGTGCCATCAGTCGATCCTCACAGGGGGAGACCCAGTACTTC	CAISRSSQGETQYF
.	TRBV4-2	.	TRBJ1-1	TGTGCCAGCAGCCAAGCTAGGATGGGCACTGAAGCTTTCTTT	CASSQARMGTEAFF
.	TRBV5-1	few	TRBJ1-5	TGCGCCAGCAGACCCGGGGAGAGGAATCAGCCCCAGCATTTT	CASRPGERNQPQHF
TRBD2	TRBV5-1	.	TRBJ2-5	TGCGCCAGCAGCGTCCAAGCGGGAGAGGGAGAGACCCAGTACTTC	CASSVQAGEGETQYF
.	TRBV18	.	TRBJ2-1	TGTGCCAGCTCACCGGGCTCTGAGCAGTTCTTC	CASSPGSEQFF
.	TRBV6-6	.	TRBJ1-2	TGTGCCAGCAGTCCCACGAACATCTATGGCTACACCTTC	CASSPTNIYGYTF
.	TRBV4-1	.	TRBJ2-5	TGCGCCAGCAGCCAAGGGCAGGGGAGCCAAGAGACCCAGTACTTC	CASSQGQGSQETQYF